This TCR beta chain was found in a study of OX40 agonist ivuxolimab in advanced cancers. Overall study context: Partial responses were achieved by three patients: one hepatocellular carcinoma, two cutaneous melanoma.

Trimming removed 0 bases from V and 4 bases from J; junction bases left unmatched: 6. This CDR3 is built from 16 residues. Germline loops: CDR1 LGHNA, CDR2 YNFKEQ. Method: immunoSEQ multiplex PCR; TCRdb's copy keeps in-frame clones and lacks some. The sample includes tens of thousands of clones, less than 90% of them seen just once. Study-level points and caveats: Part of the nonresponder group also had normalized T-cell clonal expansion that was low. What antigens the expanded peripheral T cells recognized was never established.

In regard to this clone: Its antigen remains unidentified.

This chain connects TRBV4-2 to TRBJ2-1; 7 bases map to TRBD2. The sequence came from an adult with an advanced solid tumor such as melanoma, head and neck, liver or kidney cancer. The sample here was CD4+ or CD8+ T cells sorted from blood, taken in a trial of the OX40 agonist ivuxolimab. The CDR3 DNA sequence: TGTGCCAGCAGCCAAGAATGGGGGAGGGTTTACAATGAGCAGTTCTTC. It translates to CASSQEWGRVYNEQFF.